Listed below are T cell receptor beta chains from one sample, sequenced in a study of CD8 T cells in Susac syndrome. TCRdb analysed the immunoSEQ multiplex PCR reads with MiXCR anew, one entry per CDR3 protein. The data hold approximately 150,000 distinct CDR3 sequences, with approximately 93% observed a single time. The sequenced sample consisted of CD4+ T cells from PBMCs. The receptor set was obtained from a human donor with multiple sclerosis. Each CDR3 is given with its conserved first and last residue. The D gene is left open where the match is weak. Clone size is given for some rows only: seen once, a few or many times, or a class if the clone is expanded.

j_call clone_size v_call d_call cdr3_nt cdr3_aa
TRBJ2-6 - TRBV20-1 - TGCAGTGCTAGGGTAGAAGGGGCCAACGTCCTGACTTTC CSARVEGANVLTF
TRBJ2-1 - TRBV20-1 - TGCAGTGCTATACTCAGCTCCTACAATGAGCAGTTCTTC CSAILSSYNEQFF
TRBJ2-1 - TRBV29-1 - TGCAGCGTTGCGGCCTTTTACAATGAGCAGTTCTTC CSVAAFYNEQFF
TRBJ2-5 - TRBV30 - TGTGCCTGGAGTCTCAGGCCAAAGACCCAGTACTTC CAWSLRPKTQYF
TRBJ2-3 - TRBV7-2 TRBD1 TGTGCCAGCAGCTCCCGGTTCCGGACAGGGAACACAGATACGCAGTATTTT CASSSRFRTGNTDTQYF
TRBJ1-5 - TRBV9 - TGTGCCAGCAATGGAGGATATAGCAATCAGCCCCAGCATTTT CASNGGYSNQPQHF
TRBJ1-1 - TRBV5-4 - TGTGCCAGCAGCTTATCAGGGATTGGGACTGAAGCTTTCTTT CASSLSGIGTEAFF
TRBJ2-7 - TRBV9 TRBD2 TGTGCCAGCAGCGTAGCTGCTAGCGGGAGGGTTGGCGAGCAGTACTTC CASSVAASGRVGEQYF
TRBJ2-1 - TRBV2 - TGTGCCAGCAAGGAGAGGGGCGATGAGCAGTTCTTC CASKERGDEQFF
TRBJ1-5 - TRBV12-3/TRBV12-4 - TGTGCCAGCAGTTTGCCAGGGGGCAATCAGCCCCAGCATTTT CASSLPGGNQPQHF
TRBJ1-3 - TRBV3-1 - TGTGCCAGCACATATAGAGGGTCCGGAAACACCATATATTTT CASTYRGSGNTIYF
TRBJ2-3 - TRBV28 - TGTGCCAGCGCGCAGGTCACAGATACGCAGTATTTT CASAQVTDTQYF
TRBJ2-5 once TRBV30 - TGTGCCTGGAAACCCCAGGGATTGGAGACCCAGTACTTC CAWKPQGLETQYF
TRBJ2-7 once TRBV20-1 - TGCAGTGCCCACAGGGTTGCTGTTGGGGGCGAGCAGTACTTC CSAHRVAVGGEQYF
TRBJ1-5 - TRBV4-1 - TGCGCCAGCAGCCAAGTCGATATGGGGATAGGTTCCTATCAGCCCCAGCATTTT CASSQVDMGIGSYQPQHF
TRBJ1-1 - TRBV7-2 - TGTGCCAGCAGCTGGGGACAAATGAACACTGAAGCTTTCTTT CASSWGQMNTEAFF
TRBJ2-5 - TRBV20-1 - TGCAGTGCTAGAGTGCGCATCTACGCCCCCCAAGAGACCCAGTACTTC CSARVRIYAPQETQYF
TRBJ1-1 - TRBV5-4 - TGTGCCAGCAGAACGGGGCTAATCAACACTGAAGCTTTCTTT CASRTGLINTEAFF
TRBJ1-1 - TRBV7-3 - TGTGCCAGCAGCACAGGACGTCGGTCTGAAGCTTTCTTT CASSTGRRSEAFF
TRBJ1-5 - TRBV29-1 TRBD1 TGCAGCGTTGCTCAGGGGGCGAATCAGCCCCAGCATTTT CSVAQGANQPQHF
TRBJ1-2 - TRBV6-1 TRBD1 TGTGCCAGCAGTGAACCAGGGACAGCCAACTATGGCTACACCTTC CASSEPGTANYGYTF
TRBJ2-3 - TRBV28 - TGTGCCAGCATAAAATCGGGTGTCGAATATACGCAGTATTTT CASIKSGVEYTQYF